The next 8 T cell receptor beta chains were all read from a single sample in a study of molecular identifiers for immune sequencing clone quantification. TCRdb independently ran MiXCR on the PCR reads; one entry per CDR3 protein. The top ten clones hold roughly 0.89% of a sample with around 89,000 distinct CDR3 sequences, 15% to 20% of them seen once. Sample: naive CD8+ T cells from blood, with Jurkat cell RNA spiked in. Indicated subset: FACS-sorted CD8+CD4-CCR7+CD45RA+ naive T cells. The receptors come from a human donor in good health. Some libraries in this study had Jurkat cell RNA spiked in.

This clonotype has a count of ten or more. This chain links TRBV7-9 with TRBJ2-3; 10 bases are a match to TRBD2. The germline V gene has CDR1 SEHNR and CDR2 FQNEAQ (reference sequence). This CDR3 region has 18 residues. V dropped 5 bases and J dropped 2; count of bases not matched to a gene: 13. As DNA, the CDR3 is TGTGCCAGCAGCCCTGACCCCGGGACTAGCGCCCACACAGATACGCAGTATTTT. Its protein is CASSPDPGTSAHTDTQYF.

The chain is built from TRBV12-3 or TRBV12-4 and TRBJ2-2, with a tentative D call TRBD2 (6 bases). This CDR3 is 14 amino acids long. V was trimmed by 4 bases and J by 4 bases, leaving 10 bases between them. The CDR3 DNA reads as TGTGCCAGCAGTTCGGGACTTTCCACCGGGGAGCTGTTTTTT. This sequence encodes CASSSGLSTGELFF.

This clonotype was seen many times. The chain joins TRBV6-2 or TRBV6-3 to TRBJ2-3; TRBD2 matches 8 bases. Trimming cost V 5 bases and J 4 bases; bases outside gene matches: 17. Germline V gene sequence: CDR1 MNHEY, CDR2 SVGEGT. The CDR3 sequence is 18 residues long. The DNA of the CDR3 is TGTGCCAGCAGTCCAACATTTGTGGTGACTAGCGAAGCAGATACGCAGTATTTT. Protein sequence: CASSPTFVVTSEADTQYF.

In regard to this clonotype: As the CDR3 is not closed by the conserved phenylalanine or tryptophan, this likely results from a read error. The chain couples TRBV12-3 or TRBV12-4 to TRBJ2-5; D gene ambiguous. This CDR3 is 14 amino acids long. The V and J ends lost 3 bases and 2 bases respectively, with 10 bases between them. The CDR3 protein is CASSFLGQQETQYL. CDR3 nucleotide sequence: TGTGCCAGCAGTTTTTTGGGCCAGCAAGAGACCCAGTACCTC.

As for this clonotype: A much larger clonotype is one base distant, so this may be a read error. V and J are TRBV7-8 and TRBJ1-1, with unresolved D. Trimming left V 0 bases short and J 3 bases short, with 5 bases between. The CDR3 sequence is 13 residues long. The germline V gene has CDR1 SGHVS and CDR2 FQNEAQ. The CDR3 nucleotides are TGTGCCAGCAGCTTAGCAGGGCACACTGAAGCTTTCTTT. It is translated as CASSLAGHTEAFF.

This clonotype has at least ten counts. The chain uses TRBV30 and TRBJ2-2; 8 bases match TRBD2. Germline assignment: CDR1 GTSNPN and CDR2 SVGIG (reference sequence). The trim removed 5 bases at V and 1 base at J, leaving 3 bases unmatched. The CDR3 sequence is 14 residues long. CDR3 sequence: CAWEAGVNTGELFF. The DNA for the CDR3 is TGTGCCTGGGAAGCGGGAGTGAACACCGGGGAGCTGTTTTTT. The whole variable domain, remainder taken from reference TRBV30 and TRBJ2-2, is SQTIHQWPATLVQPVGSPLSLECTVEGTSNPNLYWYRQAAGRGLQLLFYSVGIGQISSEVPQNLSASRPQDRQFILSSKKLLLSDSGFYLCAWEAGVNTGELFFGEGSRLTVL.

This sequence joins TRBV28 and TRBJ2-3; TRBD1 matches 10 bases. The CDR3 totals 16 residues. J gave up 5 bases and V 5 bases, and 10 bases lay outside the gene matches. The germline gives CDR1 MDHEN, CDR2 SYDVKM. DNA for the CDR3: TGTGCCAGCAGTGTGACCCGGGACAGGGGTGTAGATACGCAGTATTTT. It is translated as CASSVTRDRGVDTQYF.

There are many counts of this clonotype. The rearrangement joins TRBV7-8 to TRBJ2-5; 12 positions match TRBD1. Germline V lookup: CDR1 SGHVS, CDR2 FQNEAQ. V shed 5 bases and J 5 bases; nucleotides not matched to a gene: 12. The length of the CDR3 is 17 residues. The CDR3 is CASSPQRGQGASETQYF. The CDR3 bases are TGTGCCAGCAGCCCTCAGAGGGGACAGGGGGCTTCTGAGACCCAGTACTTC.